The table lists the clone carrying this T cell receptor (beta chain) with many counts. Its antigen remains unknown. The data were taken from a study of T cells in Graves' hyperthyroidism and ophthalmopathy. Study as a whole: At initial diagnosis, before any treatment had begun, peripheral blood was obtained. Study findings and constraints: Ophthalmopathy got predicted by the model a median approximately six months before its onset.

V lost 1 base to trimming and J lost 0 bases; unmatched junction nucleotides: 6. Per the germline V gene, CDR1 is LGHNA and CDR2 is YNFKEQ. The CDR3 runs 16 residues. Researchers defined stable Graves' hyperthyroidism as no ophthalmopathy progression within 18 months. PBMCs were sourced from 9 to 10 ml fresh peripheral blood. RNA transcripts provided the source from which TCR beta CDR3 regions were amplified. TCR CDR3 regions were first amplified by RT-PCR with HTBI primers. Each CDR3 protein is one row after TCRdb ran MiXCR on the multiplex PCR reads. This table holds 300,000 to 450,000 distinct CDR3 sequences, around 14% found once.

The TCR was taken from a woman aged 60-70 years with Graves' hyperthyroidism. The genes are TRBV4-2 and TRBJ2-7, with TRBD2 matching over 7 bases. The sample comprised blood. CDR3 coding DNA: TGTGCCAGCAGCCAAGCTGCGGGAGCGGGCTCCTACGAGCAGTACTTC. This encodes CASSQAAGAGSYEQYF.